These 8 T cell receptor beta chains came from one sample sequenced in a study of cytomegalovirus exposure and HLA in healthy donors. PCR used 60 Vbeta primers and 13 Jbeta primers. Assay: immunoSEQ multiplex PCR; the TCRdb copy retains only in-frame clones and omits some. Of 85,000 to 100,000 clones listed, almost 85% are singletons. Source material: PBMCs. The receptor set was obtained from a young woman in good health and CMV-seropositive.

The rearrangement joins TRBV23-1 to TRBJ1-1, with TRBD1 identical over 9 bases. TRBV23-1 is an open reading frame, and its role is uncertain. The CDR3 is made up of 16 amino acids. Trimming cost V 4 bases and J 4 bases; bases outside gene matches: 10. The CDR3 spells CASSRPAQGACTEAFF. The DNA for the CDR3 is TGCGCCAGCAGTCGACCGGCACAGGGGGCATGCACTGAAGCTTTCTTT.

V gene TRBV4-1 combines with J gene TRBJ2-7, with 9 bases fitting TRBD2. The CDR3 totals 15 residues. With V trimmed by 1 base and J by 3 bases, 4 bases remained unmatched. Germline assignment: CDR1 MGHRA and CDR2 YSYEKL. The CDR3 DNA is TGCGCCAGCAGCCAAGTCTATAGCGGGGGCTACGAGCAGTACTTC. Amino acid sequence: CASSQVYSGGYEQYF.

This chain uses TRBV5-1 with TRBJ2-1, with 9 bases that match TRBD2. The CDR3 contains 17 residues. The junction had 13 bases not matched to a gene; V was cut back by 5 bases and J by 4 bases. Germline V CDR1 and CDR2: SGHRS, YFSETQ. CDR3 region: CASRTGTSPVSYNEQFF. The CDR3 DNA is TGCGCCAGCAGGACAGGGACTAGCCCCGTTTCGTACAATGAGCAGTTCTTC.

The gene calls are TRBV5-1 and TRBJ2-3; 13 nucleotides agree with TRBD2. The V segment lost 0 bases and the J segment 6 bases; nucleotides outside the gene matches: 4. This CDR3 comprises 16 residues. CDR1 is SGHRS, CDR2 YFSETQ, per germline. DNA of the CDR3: TGCGCCAGCAGCTTGGGGACTAGCGGGAGTAGGGATACGCAGTATTTT. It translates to CASSLGTSGSRDTQYF.

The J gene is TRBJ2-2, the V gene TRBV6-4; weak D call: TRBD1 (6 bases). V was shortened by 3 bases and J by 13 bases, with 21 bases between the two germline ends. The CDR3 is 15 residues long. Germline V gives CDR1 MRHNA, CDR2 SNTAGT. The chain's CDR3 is CASSDHQQGKERLFF. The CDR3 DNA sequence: TGTGCCAGCAGTGATCATCAACAGGGTAAAGAGCGGCTGTTTTTT.

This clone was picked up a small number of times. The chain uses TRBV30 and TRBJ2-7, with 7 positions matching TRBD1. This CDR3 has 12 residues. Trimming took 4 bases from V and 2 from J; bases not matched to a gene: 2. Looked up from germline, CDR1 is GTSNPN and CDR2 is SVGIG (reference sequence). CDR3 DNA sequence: TGTGCCTGGACAGGACAGGCCTACGAGCAGTACTTC. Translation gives CAWTGQAYEQYF.

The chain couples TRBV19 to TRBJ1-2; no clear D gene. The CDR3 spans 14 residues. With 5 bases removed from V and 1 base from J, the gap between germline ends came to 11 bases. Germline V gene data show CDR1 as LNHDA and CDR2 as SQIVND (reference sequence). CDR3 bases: TGTGCCAGTAGTCCCCTACAGAGTAACTATGGCTACACCTTC. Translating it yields CASSPLQSNYGYTF. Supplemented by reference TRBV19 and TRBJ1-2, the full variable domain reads DGGITQSPKYLFRKEGQNVTLSCEQNLNHDAMYWYRQDPGQGLRLIYYSQIVNDFQKGDIAEGYSVSREKKESFPLTVTSAQKNPTAFYLCASSPLQSNYGYTFGSGTRLTVV.

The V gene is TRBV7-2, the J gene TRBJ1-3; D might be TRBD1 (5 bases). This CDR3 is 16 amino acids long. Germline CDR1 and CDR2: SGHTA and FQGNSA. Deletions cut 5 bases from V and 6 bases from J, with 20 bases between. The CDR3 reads CASSDRYRDYENTIYF. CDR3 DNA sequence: TGTGCCAGCAGCGACAGATACCGGGACTATGAAAACACCATATATTTT.